This T cell receptor beta chain was obtained from a study of OX40 agonist ivuxolimab in advanced cancers. The CDR3 is made up of 16 amino acids. Germline values: CDR1 LNHDA, CDR2 SQIVND (reference sequence). V shed 6 bases and J 7 bases; nucleotides not matched to a gene: 14. The method was immunoSEQ multiplex PCR; TCRdb's version includes in-frame clones alone and lacks a portion of them. The sample holds tens of thousands of clones, about 88% seen once. The TCR sequence derives from an adult with an advanced solid tumor such as melanoma, head and neck, liver or kidney cancer. Sequenced here: CD4+ or CD8+ T cells sorted from blood, sampled in a trial of the OX40 agonist ivuxolimab. The chain links TRBV19 to TRBJ1-5, with TRBD1 matching 8 bases. The CDR3 DNA reads TGTGCCAGTAGACAGCGGGGACAGGCCTTGGGGCAGCCCCAGCATTTT. Its translation is CASRQRGQALGQPQHF.